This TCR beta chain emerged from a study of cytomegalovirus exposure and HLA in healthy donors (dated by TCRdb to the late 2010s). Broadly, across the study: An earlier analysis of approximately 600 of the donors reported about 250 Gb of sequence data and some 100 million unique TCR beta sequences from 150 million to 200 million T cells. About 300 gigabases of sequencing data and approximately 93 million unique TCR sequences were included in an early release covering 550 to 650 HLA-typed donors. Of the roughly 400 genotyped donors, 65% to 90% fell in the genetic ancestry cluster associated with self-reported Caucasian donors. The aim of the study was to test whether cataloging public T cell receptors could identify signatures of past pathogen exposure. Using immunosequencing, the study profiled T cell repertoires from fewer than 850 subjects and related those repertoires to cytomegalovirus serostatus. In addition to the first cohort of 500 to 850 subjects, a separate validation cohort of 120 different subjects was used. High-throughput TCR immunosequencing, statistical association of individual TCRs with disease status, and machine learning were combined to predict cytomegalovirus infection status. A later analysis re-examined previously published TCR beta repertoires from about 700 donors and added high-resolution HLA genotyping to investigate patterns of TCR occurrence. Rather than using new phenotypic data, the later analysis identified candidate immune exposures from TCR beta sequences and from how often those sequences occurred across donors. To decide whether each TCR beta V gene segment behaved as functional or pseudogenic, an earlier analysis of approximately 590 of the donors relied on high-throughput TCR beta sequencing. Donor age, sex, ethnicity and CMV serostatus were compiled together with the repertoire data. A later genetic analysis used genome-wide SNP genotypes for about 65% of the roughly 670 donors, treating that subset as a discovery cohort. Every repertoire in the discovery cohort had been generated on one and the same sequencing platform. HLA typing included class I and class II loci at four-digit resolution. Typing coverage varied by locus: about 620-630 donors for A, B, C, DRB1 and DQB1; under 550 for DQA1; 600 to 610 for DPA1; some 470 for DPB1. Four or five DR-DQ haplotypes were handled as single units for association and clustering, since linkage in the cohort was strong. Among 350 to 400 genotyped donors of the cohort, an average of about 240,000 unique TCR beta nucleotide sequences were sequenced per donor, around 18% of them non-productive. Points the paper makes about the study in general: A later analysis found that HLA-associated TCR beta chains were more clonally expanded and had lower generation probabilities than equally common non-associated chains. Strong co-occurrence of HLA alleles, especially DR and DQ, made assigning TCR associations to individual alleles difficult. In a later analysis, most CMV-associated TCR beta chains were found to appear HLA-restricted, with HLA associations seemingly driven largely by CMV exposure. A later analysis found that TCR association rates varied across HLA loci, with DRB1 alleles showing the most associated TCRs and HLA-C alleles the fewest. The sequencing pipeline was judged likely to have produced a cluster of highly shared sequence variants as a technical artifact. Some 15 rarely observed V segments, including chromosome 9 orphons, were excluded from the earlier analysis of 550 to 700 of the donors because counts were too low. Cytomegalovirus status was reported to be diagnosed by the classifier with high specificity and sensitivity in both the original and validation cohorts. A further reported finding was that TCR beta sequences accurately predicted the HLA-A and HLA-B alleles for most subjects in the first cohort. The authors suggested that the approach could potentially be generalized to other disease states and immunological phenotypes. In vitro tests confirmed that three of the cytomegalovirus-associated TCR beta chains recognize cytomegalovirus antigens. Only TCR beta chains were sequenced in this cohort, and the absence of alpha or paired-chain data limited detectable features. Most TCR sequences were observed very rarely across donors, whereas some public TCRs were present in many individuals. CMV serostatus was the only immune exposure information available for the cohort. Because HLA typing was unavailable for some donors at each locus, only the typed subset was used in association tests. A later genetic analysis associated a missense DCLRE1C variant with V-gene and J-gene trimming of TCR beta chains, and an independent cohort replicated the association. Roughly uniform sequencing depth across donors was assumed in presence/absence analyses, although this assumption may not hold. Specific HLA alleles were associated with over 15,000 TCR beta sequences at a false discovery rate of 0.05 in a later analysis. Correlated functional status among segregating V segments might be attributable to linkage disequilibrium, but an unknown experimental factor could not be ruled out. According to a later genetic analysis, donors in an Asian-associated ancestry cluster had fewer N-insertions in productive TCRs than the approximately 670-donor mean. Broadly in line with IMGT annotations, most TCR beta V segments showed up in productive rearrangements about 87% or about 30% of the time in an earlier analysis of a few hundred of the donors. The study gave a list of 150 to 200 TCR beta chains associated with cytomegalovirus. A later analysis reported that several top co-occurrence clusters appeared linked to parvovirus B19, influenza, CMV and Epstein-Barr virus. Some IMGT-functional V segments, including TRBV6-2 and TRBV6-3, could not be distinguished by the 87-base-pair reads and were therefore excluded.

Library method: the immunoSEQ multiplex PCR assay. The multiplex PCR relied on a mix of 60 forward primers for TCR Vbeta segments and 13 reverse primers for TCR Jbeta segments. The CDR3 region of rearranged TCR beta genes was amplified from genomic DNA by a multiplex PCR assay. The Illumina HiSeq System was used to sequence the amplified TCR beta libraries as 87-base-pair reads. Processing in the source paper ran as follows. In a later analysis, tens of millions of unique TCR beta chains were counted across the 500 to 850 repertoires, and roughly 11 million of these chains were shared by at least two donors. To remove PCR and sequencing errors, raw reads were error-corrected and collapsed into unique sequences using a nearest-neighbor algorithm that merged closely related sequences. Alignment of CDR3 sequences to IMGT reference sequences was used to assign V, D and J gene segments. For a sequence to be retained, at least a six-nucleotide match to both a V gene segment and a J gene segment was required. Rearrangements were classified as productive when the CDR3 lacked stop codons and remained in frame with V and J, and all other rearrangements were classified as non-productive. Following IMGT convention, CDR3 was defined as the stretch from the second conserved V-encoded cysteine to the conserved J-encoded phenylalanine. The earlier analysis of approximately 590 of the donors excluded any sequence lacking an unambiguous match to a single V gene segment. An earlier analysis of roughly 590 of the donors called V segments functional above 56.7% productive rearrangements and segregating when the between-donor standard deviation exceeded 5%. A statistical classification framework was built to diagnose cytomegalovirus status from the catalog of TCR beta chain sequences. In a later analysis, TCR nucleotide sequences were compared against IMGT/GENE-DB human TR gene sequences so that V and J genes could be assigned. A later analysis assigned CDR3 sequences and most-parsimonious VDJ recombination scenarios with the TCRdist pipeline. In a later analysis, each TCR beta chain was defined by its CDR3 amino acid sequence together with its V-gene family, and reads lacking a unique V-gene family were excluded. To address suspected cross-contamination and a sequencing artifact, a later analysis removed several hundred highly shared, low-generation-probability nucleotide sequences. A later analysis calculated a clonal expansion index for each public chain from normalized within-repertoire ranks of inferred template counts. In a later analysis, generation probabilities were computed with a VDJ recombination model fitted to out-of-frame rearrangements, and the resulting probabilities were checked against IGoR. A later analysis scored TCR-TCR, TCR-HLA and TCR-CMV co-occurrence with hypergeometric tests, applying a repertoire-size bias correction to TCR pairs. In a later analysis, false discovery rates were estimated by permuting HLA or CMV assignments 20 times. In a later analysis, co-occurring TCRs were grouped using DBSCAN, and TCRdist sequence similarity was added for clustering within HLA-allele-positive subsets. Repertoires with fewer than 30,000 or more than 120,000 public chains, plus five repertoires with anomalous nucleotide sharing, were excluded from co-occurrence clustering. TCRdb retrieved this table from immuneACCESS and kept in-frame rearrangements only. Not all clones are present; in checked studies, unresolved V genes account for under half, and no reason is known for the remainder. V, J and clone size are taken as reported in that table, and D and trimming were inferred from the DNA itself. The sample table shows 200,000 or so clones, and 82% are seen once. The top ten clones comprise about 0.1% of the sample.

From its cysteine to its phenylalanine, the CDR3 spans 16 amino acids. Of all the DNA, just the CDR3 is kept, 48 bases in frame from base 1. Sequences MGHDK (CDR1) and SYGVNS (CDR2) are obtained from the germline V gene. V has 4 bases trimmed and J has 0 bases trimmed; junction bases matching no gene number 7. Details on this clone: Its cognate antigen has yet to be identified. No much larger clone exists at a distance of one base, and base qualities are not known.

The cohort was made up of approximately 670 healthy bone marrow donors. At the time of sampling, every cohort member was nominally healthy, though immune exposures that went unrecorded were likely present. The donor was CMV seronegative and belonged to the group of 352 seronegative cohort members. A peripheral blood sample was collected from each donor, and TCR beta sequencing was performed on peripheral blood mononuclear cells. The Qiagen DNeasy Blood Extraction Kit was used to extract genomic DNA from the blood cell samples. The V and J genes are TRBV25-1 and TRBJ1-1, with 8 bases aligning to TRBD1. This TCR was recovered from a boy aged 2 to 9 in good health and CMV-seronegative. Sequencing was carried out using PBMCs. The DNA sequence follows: TGTGCCAGCAGTGCCCAGGGGGCACTATTGAACACTGAAGCTTTCTTT. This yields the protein CASSAQGALLNTEAFF.